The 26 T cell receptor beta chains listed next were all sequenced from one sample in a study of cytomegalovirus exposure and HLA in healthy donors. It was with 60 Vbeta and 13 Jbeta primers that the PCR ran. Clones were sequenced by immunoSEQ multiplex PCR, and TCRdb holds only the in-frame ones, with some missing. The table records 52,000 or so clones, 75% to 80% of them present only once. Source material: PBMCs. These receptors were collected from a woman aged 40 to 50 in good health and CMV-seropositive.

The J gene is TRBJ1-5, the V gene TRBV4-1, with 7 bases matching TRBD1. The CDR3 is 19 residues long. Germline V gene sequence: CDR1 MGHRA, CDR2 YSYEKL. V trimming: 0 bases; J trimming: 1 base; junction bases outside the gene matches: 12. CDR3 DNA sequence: TGCGCCAGCAGCCAAGAGCCGTTTACGACAGGGACAAGCAATCAGCCCCAGCATTTT. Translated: CASSQEPFTTGTSNQPQHF.

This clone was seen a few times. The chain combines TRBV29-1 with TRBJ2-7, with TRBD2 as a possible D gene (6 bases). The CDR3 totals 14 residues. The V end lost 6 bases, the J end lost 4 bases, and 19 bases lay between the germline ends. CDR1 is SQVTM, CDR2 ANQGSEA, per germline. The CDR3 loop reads CSVTNRGEQYEQYF. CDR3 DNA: TGCAGCGTGACAAACCGCGGGGAACAGTACGAGCAGTACTTC.

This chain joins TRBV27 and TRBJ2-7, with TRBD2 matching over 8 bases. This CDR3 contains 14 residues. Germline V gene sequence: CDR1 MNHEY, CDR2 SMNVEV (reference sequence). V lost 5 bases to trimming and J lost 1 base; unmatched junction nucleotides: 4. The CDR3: CASSVREGSYEQYF. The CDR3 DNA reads TGTGCCAGCAGTGTACGGGAGGGGTCCTACGAGCAGTACTTC.

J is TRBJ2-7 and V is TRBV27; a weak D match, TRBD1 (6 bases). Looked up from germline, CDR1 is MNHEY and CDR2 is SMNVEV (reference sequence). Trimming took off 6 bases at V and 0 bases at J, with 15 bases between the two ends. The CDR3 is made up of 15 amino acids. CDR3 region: CASRFTGPSSYEQYF. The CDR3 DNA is TGTGCCAGCAGATTCACAGGGCCGAGCTCCTACGAGCAGTACTTC.

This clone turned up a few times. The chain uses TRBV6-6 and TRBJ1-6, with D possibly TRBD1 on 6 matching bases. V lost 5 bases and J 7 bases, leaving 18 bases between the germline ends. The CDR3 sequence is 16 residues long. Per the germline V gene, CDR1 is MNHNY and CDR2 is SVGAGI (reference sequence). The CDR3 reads CASSHHDRTPNSPLHF. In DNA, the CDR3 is TGTGCCAGCAGTCACCATGACAGGACCCCCAATTCACCCCTCCACTTT.

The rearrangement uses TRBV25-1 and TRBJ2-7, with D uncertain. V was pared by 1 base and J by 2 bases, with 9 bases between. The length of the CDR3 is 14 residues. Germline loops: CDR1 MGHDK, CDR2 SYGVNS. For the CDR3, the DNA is TGTGCCAGCAGTGAATCAGGCTCAGCCTACGAGCAGTACTTC. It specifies CASSESGSAYEQYF.

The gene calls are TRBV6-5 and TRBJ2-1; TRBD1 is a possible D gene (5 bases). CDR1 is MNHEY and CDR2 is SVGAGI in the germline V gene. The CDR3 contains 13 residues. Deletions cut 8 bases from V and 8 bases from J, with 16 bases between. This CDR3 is CASSAQGRDEQFF. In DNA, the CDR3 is TGTGCCAGCTCCGCCCAGGGAAGGGATGAGCAGTTCTTC.

CDR3: CAISSGGAFNEQFF. DNA of the CDR3: TGTGCCATCAGTAGCGGGGGGGCCTTTAATGAGCAGTTCTTC. This chain joins TRBV10-3 and TRBJ2-1; 10 bases fit TRBD2. J gave up 7 bases and V 5 bases, and 5 bases lay outside the gene matches. Germline V CDR1 and CDR2: ENHRY, SYGVKD. The CDR3 runs 14 residues.

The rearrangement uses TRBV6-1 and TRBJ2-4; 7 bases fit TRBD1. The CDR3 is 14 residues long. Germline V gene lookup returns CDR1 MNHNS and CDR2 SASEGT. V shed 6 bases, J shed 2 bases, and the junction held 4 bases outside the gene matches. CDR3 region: CASRNRGSKNIQYF. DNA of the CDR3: TGTGCCAGCAGGAACAGGGGATCCAAAAACATTCAGTACTTC.

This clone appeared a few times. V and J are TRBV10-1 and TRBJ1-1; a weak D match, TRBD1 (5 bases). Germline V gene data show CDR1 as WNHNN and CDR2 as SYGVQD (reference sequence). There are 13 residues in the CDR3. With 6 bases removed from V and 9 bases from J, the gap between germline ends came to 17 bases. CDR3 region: CASSGNRGAKAFF. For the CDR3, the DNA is TGCGCCAGCAGCGGAAACCGTGGGGCCAAAGCTTTCTTT.

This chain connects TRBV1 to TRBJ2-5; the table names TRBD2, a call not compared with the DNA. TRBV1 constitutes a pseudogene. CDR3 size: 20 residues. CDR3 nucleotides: TGCACCAGCAGCCACTCGACCGCTCGACTAGCGGGGATGCACCAAGAGACCCAGTACTTC. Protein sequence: CTSSHSTARLAGMHQETQYF.

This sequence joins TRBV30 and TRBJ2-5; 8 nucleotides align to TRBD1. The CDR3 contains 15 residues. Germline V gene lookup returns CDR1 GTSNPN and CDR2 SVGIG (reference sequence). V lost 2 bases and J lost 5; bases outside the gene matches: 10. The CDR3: CAWSRGTGLGETQYF. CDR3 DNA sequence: TGTGCCTGGAGTAGGGGGACAGGCCTGGGGGAGACCCAGTACTTC.

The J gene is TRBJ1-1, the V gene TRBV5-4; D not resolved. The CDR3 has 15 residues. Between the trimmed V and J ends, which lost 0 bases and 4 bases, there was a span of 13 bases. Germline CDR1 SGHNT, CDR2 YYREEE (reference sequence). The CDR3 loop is CASSLGGASSTEAFF. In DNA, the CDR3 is TGTGCCAGCAGCTTGGGCGGAGCCTCGAGCACTGAAGCTTTCTTT.

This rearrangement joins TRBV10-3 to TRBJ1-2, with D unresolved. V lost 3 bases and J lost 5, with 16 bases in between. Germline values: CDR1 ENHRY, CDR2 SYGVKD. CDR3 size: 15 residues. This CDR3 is CAISDLPQTPYGYTF. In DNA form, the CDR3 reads TGTGCCATCAGTGATTTACCCCAGACACCGTATGGCTACACCTTC.

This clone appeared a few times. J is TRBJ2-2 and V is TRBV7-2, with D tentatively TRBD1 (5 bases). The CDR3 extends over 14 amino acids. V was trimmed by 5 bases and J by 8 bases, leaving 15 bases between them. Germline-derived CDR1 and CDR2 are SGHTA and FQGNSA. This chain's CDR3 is CASSPDNRQGELFF. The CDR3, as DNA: TGTGCCAGCAGCCCTGACAATAGACAGGGGGAGCTGTTTTTT.

CDR3 region: CASSPGGRGNTEAFF. The CDR3 region has the DNA TGCGCCAGCAGCCCGGGGGGGCGGGGGAACACTGAAGCTTTCTTT. The chain couples TRBV5-1 to TRBJ1-1, with D perhaps TRBD1 (6 bases). CDR3 length equals 15 residues. Germline CDR1 reads SGHRS; CDR2 reads YFSETQ. V was pared by 4 bases and J by 1 base, with 14 bases between.

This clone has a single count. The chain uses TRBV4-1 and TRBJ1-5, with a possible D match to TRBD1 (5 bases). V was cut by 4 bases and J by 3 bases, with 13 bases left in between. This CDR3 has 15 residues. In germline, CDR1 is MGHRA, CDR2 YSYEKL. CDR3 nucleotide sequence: TGCGCCAGCAGCCCCCGGACAAGTACCAATCAGCCCCAGCATTTT. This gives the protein CASSPRTSTNQPQHF.

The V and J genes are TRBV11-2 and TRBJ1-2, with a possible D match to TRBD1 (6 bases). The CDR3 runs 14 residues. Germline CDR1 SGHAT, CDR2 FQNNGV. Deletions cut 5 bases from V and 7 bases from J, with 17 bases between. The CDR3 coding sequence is TGTGCCAGCAGCCGGGACAATGGCCGGGGTGGCTACACCTTC. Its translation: CASSRDNGRGGYTF.

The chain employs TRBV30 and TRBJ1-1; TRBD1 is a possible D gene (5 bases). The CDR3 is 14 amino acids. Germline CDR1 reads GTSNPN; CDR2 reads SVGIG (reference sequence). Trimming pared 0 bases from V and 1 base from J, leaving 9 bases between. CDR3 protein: CAWSVGRANTEAFF. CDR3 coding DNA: TGTGCCTGGAGTGTAGGCAGGGCGAACACTGAAGCTTTCTTT. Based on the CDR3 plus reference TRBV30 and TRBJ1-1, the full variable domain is SQTIHQWPATLVQPVGSPLSLECTVEGTSNPNLYWYRQAAGRGLQLLFYSVGIGQISSEVPQNLSASRPQDRQFILSSKKLLLSDSGFYLCAWSVGRANTEAFFGQGTRLTVV.

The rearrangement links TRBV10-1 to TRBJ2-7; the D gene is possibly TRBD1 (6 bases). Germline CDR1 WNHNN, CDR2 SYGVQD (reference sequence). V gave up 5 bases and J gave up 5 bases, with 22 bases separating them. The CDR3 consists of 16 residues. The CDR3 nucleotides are TGCGCCAGCAGTACTTCCGACAGGTCCAAAGGGCACGAGCAGTACTTC. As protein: CASSTSDRSKGHEQYF.

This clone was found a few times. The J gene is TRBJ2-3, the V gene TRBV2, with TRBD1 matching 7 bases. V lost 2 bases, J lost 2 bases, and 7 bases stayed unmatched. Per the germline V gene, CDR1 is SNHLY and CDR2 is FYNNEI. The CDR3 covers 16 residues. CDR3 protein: CASSEQGDISTDTQYF. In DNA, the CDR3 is TGTGCCAGCAGTGAACAGGGGGATATTTCCACAGATACGCAGTATTTT.

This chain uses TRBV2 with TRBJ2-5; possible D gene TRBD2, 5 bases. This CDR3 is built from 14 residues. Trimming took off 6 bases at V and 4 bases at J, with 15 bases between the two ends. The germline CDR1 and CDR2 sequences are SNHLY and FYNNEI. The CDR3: CASSPRTAGETQYF. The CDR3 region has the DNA TGTGCCAGCAGCCCCAGGACTGCGGGAGAGACCCAGTACTTC.

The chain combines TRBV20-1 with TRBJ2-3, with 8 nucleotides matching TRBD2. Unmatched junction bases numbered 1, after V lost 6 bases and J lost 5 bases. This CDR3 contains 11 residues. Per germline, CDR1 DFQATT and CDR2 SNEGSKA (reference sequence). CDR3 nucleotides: TGCAGTGCCCGGGGGGGAGATACGCAGTATTTT. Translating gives CSARGGDTQYF.

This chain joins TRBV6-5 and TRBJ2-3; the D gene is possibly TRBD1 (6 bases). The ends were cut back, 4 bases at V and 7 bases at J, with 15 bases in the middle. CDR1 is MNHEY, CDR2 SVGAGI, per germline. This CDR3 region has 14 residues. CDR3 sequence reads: CASSSGQSPHTQYF. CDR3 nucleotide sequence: TGTGCCAGCAGTTCTGGACAGAGCCCCCATACGCAGTATTTT.

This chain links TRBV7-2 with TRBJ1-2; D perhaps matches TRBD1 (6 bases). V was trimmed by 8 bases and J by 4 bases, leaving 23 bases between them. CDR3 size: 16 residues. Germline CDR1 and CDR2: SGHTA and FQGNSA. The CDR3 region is CASPSDPGHLTYGYTF. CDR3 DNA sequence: TGTGCCAGCCCGAGTGATCCGGGACACCTTACCTATGGCTACACCTTC. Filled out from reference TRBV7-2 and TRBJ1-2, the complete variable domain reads GAGVSQSPSNKVTEKGKDVELRCDPISGHTALYWYRQSLGQGLEFLIYFQGNSAPDKSGLPSDRFSAERTGGSVSTLTIQRTQQEDSAVYLCASPSDPGHLTYGYTFGSGTRLTVV.

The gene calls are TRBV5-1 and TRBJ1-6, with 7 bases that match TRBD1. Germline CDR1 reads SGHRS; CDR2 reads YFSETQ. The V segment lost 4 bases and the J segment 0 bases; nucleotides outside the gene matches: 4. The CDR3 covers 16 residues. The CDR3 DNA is TGCGCCAGCAGCGCGGGACAGCTCTCCTATAATTCACCCCTCCACTTT. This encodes CASSAGQLSYNSPLHF.